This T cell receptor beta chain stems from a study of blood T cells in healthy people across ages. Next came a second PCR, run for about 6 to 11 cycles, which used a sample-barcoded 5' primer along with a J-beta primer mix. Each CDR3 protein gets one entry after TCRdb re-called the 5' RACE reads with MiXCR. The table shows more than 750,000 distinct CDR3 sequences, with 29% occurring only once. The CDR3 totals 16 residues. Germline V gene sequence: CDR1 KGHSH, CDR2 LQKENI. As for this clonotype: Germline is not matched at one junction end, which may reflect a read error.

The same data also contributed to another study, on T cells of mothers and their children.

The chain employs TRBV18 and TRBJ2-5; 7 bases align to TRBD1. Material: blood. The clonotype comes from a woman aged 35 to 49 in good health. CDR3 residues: CASSPLPGQSQGTQYF. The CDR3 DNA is TGTGCCAGCTCACCATTACCGGGACAGAGCCAAGGGACCCAGTACTTC.